The present T cell receptor beta chain was sequenced within a study of blood T cell repertoires in COVID-19. Seattle patients were enrolled during active infection and followed longitudinally. This CDR3 is built from 15 residues. Trimming stripped 5 bases from V and 2 bases from J, with 16 bases between. CDR1 is SNHLY, CDR2 FYNNEI, per germline. Produced via immunoSEQ multiplex PCR; TCRdb's table is partial and in-frame only. The sample consists of some 300,000 clones, approximately 86% of them appearing once. The sample comprised peripheral blood. The TCR sequence derives from a woman in her 70s with COVID-19, enrolled during active disease. The genes are TRBV2 and TRBJ2-7; D might be TRBD1 (6 bases). The chain's CDR3 is CASSFLTGTTYEQYF. The CDR3 DNA is TGTGCCAGCAGTTTCTTGACAGGTACCACCTACGAGCAGTACTTC. Variable domain in full (rest from reference TRBV2 and TRBJ2-7): EPEVTQTPSHQVTQMGQEVILRCVPISNHLYFYWYRQILGQKVEFLVSFYNNEISEKSEIFDDQFSVERPDGSNFTLKIRSTKLEDSAMYFCASSFLTGTTYEQYFGPGTRLTVT.